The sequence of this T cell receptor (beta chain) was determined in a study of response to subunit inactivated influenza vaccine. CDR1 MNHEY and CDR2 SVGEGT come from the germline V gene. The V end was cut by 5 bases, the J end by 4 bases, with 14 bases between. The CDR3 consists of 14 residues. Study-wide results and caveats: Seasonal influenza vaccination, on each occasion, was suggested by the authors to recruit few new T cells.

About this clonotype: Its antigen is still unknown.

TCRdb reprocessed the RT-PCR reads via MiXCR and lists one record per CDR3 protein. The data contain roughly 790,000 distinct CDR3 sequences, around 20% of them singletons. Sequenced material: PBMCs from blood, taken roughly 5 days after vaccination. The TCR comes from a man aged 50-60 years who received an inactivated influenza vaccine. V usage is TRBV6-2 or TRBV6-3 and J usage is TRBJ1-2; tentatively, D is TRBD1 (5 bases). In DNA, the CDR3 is TGTGCCAGCAGTGCCGACGGGGCGGTCTATGGCTACACCTTC. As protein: CASSADGAVYGYTF.